The entry that follows covers one TCR beta chain sequence. Its antigen is currently unknown. This sample includes further DNA sequences coding for the same CDR3. These data come from a study of CD8+ T cells in alopecia areata. Study-wide context: Treated individuals took tofacitinib by mouth, 5 to 10 mg twice daily. Tofacitinib ran for 6 to 18 months before 6 months off drug.

Sequencing used cDNA as its template, made by extracting RNA and reverse transcribing it. Sequencing was performed with immunoSEQ multiplex PCR; in TCRdb, only in-frame clones are kept and a portion is missing. Here the sample spans 170,000 or so clones, roughly 65% being singletons. The germline V gene encodes CDR1 SGHRS and CDR2 YFSETQ. This CDR3 has 14 residues. With 0 bases clipped from V and 4 bases from J, the junction kept 0 bases outside the gene matches. Study findings and constraints: A large proportion of expanded lesional clones were detected persisting in scalp and blood during tofacitinib. Scalp specimens additionally yield sequences from normal skin's resident alphabeta T cells.

The treatment is: oral pan-JAK inhibitor, 5-10 mg twice daily. Sequencing used CD4+ T cells sorted from blood, obtained at week 4, from a patient treated with tofacitinib. The J gene is TRBJ2-1, the V gene TRBV5-1, with 8 bases identical to TRBD1. The receptor comes from a human donor with alopecia areata. The CDR3 loop reads CASSLGDRYNEQFF. CDR3 in DNA: TGCGCCAGCAGCTTGGGGGACAGGTACAATGAGCAGTTCTTC.